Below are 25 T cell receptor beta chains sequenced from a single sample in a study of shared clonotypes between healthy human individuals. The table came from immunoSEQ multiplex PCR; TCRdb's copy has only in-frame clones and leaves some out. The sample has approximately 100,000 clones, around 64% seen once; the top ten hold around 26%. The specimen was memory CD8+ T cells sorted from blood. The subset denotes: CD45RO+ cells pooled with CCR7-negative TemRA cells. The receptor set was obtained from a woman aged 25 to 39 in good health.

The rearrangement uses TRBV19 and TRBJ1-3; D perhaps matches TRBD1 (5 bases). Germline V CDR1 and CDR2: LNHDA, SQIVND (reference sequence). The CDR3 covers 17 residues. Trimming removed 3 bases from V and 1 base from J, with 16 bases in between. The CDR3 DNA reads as TGTGCCAGTAGTATTGTCCAGGACGGGACTTCTGGAAACACCATATATTTT. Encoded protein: CASSIVQDGTSGNTIYF.

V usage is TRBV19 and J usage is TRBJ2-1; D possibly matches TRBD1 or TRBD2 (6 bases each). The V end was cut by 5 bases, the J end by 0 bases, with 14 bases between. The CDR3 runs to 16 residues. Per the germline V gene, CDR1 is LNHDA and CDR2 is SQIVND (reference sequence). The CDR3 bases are TGTGCCAGTAGTCTCGGGGGCTGGGGCTCCTACAATGAGCAGTTCTTC. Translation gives CASSLGGWGSYNEQFF.

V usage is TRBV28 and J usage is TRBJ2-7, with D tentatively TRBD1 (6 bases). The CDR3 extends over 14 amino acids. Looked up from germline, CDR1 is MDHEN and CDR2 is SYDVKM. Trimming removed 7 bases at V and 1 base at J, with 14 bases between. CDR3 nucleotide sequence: TGTGCCAGCAATCACAGGGCAGGGTCCTACGAGCAGTACTTC. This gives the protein CASNHRAGSYEQYF.

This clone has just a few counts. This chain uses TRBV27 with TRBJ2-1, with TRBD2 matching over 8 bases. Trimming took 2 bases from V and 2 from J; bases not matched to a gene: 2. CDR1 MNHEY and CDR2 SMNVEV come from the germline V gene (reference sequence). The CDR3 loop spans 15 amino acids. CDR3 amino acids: CASSLGTRAYNEQFF. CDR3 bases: TGTGCCAGCAGTTTAGGGACTAGAGCCTACAATGAGCAGTTCTTC.

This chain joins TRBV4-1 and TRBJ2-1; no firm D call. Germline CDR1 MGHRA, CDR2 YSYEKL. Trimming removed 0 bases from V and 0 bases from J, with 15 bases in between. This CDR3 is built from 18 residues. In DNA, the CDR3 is TGCGCCAGCAGCCAAGAAGATGCTGGTCTCGGCTCCTACAATGAGCAGTTCTTC. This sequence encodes CASSQEDAGLGSYNEQFF.

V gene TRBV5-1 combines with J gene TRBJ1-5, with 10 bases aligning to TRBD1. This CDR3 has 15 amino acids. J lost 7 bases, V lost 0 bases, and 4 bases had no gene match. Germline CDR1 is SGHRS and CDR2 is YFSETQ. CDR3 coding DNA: TGCGCCAGCAGCTTGGGACAGGGGGCAGGACAGCCCCAGCATTTT. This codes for CASSLGQGAGQPQHF.

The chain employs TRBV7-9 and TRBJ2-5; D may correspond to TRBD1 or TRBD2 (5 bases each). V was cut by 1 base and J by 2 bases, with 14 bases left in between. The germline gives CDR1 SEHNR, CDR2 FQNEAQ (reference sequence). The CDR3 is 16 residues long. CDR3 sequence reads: CASSLGDRRWQETQYF. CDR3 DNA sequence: TGTGCCAGCAGCTTAGGGGACCGCCGGTGGCAAGAGACCCAGTACTTC.

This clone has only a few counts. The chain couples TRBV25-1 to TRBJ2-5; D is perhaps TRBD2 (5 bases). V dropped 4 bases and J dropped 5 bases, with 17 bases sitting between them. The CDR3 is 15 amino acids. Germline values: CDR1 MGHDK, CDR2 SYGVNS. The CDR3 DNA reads TGTGCCAGCAGTGGCCCCTCCCCTAGCACCGAGACCCAGTACTTC. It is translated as CASSGPSPSTETQYF.

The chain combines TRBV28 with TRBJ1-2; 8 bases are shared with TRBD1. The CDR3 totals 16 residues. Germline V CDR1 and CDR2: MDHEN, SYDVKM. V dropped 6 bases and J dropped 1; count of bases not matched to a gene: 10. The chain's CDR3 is CASSRRQGWVNYGYTF. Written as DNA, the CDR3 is TGTGCCAGCAGCCGACGACAGGGGTGGGTTAACTATGGCTACACCTTC.

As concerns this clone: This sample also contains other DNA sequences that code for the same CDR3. The CDR3 DNA reads TGTGCCAGCAGCTTAGGACCGAACTACGAGCAGTACTTC. Translating gives CASSLGPNYEQYF. The chain recombines TRBV7-6 with TRBJ2-5, with no clear D. The tail of the sequence fits TRBJ2-7 better, so the J call may be wrong. This CDR3 region has 13 residues. Germline V lookup: CDR1 SGHVS, CDR2 FNYEAQ.

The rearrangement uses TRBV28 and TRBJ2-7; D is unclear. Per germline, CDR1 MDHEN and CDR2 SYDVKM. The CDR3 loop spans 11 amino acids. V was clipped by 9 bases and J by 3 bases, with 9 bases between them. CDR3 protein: CASLTRYEQYF. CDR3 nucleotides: TGTGCCAGTCTAACCCGCTACGAGCAGTACTTC.

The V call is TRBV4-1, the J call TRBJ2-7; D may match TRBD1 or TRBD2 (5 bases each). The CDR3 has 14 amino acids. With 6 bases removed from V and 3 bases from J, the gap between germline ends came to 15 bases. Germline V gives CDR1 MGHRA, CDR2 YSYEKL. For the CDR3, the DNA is TGCGCCAGCAGACACGTGGGACGGGGCTACGAGCAGTACTTC. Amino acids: CASRHVGRGYEQYF.

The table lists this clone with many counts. CDR3 sequence (DNA): TGTGCCAGCAGCTCGAGTTATAACAATGAGCAGTTCTTC. Translating gives CASSSSYNNEQFF. V gene TRBV7-6 combines with J gene TRBJ2-1; D remains ambiguous. CDR3 length: 13 amino acids. The germline gives CDR1 SGHVS, CDR2 FNYEAQ. Trimming removed 4 bases from V and 5 bases from J, with 9 bases in between.

CDR3 DNA: TGTGCCAGTAGTATGCGCCCGGGACAGGGGGCCTACGAGCAGTACTTC. Translated: CASSMRPGQGAYEQYF. The chain employs TRBV19 and TRBJ2-7; 11 bases map to TRBD1. The length of the CDR3 is 16 residues. Germline V gives CDR1 LNHDA, CDR2 SQIVND (reference sequence). Trimming cost V 3 bases and J 2 bases; bases outside gene matches: 6.

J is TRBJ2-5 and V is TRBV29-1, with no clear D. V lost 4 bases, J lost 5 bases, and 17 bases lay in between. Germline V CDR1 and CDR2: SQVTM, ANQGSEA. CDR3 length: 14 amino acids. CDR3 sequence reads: CSVANSRTRETQYF. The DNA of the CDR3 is TGCAGCGTTGCGAACAGTCGGACGAGGGAGACCCAGTACTTC.

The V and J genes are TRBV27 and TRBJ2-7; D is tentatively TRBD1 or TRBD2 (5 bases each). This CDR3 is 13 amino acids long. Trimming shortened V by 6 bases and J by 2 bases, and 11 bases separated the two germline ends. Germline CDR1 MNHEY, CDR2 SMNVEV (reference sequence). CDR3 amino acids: CASSRDVPYEQYF. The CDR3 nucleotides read TGTGCCAGCAGCCGGGACGTCCCCTACGAGCAGTACTTC.

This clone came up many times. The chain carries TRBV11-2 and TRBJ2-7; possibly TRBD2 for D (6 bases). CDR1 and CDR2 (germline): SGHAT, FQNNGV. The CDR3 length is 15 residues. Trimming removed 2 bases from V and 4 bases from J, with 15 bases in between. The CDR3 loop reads CASSLNPGLHYEQYF. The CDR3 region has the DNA TGTGCCAGCAGCTTAAACCCGGGACTGCATTACGAGCAGTACTTC.

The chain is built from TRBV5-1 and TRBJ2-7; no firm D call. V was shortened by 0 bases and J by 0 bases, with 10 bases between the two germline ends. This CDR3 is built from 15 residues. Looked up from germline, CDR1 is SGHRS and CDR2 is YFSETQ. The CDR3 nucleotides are TGCGCCAGCAGCTTGGCTTTACACCCCTCCTACGAGCAGTACTTC. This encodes CASSLALHPSYEQYF.

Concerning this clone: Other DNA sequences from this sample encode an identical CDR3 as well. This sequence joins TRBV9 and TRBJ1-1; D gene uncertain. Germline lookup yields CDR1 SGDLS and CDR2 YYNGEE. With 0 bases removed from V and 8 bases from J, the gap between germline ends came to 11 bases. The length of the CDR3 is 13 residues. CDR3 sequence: CASSVAWATEAFF. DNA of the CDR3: TGTGCCAGCAGCGTAGCGTGGGCAACGGAAGCTTTCTTT.

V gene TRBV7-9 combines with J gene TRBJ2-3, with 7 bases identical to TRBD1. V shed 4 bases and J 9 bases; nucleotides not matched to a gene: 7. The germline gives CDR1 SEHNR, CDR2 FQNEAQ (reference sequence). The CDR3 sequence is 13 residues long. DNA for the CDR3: TGTGCCAGCAGCTCCCACCCCAGGGGGACGCAGTATTTT. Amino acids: CASSSHPRGTQYF.

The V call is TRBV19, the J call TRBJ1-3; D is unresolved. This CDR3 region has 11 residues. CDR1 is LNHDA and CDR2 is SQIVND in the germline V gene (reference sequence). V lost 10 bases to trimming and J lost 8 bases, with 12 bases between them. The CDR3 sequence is CATEDTDTIYF. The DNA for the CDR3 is TGTGCCACCGAGGATACTGACACCATATATTTT. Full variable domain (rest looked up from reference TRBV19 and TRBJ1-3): DGGITQSPKYLFRKEGQNVTLSCEQNLNHDAMYWYRQDPGQGLRLIYYSQIVNDFQKGDIAEGYSVSREKKESFPLTVTSAQKNPTAFYLCATEDTDTIYFGEGSWLTVV.

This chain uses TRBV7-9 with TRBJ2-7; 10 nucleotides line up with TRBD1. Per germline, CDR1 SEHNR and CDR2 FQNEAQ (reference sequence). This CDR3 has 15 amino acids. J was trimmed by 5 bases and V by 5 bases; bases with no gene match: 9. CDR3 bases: TGTGCCAGCAGCCCTGGACAGGGGGTATCCCACGAGCAGTACTTC. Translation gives CASSPGQGVSHEQYF.

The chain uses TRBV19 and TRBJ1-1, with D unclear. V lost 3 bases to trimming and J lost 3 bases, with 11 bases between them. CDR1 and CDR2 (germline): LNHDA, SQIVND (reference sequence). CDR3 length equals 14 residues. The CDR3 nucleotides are TGTGCCAGTAGTATGGTCTTGGTGGACACTGAAGCTTTCTTT. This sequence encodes CASSMVLVDTEAFF.

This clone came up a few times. The CDR3 is CASSLSWGDTEAFF. The CDR3, as DNA: TGTGCCAGCAGCCTCTCATGGGGTGACACTGAAGCTTTCTTT. The gene calls are TRBV9 and TRBJ1-1; D is unclear. CDR1 is SGDLS and CDR2 is YYNGEE in the germline V gene. The V end was cut by 4 bases, the J end by 3 bases, with 13 bases between. The CDR3 runs 14 residues.

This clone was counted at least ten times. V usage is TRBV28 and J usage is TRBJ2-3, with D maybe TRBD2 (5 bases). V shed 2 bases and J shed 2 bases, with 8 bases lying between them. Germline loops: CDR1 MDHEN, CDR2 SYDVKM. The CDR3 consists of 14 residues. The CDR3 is CASSLAGFTDTQYF. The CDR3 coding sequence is TGTGCCAGCAGTTTAGCGGGTTTCACAGATACGCAGTATTTT.